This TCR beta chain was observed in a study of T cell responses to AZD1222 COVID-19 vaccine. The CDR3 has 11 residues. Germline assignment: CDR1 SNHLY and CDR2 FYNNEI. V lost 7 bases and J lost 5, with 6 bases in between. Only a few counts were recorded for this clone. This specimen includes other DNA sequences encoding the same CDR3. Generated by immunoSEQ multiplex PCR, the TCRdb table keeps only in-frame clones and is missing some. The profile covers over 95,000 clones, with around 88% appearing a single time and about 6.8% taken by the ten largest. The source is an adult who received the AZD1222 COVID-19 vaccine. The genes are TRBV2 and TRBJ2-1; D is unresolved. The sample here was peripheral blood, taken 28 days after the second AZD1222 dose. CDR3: CASTRNNEQFF. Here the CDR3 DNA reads TGTGCCAGCACGAGGAACAATGAGCAGTTCTTC.